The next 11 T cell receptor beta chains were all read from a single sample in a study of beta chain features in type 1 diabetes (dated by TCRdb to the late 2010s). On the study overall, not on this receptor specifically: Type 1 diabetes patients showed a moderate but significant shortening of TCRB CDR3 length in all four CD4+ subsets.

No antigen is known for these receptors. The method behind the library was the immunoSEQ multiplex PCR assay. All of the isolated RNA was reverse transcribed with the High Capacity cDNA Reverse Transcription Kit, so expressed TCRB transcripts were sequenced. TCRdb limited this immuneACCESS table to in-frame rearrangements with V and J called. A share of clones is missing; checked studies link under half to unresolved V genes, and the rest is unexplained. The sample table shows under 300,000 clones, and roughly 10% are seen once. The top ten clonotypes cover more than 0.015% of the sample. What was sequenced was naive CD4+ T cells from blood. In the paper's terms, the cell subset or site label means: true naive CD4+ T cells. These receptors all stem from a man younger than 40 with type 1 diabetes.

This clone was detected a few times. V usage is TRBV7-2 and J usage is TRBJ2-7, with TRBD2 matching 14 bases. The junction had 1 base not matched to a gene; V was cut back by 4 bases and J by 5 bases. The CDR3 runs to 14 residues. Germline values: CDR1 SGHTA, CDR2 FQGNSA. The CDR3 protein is CASSSGLAGDEQYF. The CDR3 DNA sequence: TGTGCCAGCAGCTCGGGACTAGCGGGGGACGAGCAGTACTTC.

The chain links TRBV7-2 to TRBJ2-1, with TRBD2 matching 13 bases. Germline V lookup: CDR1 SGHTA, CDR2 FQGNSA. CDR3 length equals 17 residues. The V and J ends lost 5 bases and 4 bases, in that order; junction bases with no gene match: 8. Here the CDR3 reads CASSAGGLAGQYNEQFF. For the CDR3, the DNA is TGTGCCAGCAGCGCAGGGGGACTAGCGGGGCAATACAATGAGCAGTTCTTC.

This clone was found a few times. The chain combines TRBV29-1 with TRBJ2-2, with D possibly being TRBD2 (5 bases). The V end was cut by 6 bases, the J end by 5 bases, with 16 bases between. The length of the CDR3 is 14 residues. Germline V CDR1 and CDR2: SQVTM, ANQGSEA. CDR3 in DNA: TGCAGCGTCGCGGGTCGCCCGGAAACCGGGGAGCTGTTTTTT. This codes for CSVAGRPETGELFF.

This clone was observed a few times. The CDR3 here is CASSPNGQGHGYTF. CDR3 bases: TGTGCCAGCTCACCAAATGGCCAGGGGCATGGCTACACCTTC. The chain links TRBV18 to TRBJ1-2; D may be TRBD1 (6 bases). The CDR3 has 14 residues. Germline CDR1 is KGHSH and CDR2 is LQKENI. The V end lost 2 bases, the J end lost 6 bases, and 13 bases lay between the germline ends.

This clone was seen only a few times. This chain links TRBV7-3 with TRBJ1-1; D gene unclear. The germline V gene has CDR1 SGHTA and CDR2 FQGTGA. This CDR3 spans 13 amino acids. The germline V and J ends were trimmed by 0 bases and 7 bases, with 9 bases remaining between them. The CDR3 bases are TGTGCCAGCAGCTTAACGAGTTACAGTGAAGCTTTCTTT. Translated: CASSLTSYSEAFF. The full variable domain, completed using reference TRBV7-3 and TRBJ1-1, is GAGVSQTPSNKVTEKGKYVELRCDPISGHTALYWYRQSLGQGPEFLIYFQGTGAADDSGLPNDRFFAVRPEGSVSTLKIQRTERGDSAVYLCASSLTSYSEAFFGQGTRLTVV.

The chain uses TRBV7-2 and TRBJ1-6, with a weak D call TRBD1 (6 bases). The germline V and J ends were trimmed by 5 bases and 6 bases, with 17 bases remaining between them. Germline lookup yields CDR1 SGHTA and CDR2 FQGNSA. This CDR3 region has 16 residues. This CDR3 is CASSPNRVFSNSPLHF. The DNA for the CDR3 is TGTGCCAGCAGCCCTAACAGGGTATTCTCTAATTCACCCCTCCACTTT.

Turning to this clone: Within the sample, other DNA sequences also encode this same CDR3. CDR3 sequence reads: CASSLVGGMNTEAFF. The DNA for the CDR3 is TGTGCCAGCAGCTTAGTCGGGGGGATGAACACTGAAGCTTTCTTT. The chain combines TRBV7-2 with TRBJ1-1; a possible D gene is TRBD1 (5 bases). Per germline, CDR1 SGHTA and CDR2 FQGNSA. V was pared by 1 base and J by 0 bases, with 9 bases between. This CDR3 contains 15 residues. Complete variable domain (other parts from reference TRBV7-2 and TRBJ1-1): GAGVSQSPSNKVTEKGKDVELRCDPISGHTALYWYRQSLGQGLEFLIYFQGNSAPDKSGLPSDRFSAERTGGSVSTLTIQRTQQEDSAVYLCASSLVGGMNTEAFFGQGTRLTVV.

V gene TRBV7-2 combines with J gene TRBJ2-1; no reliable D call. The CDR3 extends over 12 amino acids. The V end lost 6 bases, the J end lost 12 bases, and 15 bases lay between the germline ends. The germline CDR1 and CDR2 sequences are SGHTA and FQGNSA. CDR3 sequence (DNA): TGTGCCAGCAGGCGAGACTCGTCTCGGCAGTTCTTC. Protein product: CASRRDSSRQFF.

The CDR3 sequence: CASSVTPGGDEQFF. As DNA, the CDR3 is TGTGCCAGCAGCGTAACCCCGGGGGGGGATGAGCAGTTCTTC. The rearrangement uses TRBV5-5 and TRBJ2-1; 8 positions match TRBD2. Trimming removed 4 bases from V and 8 bases from J; junction bases left unmatched: 8. Germline V gene lookup returns CDR1 SGHKS and CDR2 YYEKEE (reference sequence). This CDR3 has 14 amino acids.

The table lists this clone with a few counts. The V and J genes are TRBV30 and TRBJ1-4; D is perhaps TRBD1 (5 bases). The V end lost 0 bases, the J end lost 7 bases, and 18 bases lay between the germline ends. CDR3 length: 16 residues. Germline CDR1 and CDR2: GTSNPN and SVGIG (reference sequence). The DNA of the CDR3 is TGTGCCTGGAGTGTACCCATGGGCCAGGGAGGTGAAAAACTGTTTTTT. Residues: CAWSVPMGQGGEKLFF.

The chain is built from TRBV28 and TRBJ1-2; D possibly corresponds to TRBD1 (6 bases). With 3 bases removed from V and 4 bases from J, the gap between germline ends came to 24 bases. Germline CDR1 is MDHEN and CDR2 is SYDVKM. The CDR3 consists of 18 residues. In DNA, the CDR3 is TGTGCCAGCAGTTTCCCCCACAGGGCCGGGACCCCCCTCTATGGCTACACCTTC. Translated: CASSFPHRAGTPLYGYTF.